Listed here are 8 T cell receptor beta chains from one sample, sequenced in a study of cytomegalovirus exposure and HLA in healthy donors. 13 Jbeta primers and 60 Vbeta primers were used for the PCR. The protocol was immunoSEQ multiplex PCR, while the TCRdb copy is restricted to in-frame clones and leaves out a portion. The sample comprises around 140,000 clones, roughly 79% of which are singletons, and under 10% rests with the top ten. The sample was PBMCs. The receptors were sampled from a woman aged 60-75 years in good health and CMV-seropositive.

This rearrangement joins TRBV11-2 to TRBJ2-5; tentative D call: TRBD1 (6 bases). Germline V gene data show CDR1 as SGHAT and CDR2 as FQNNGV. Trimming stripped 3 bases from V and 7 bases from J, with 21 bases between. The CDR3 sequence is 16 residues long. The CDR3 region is CASSLAGERLVVTQYF. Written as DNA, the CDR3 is TGTGCCAGCAGCTTGGCAGGGGAGAGGCTAGTGGTGACCCAGTACTTC.

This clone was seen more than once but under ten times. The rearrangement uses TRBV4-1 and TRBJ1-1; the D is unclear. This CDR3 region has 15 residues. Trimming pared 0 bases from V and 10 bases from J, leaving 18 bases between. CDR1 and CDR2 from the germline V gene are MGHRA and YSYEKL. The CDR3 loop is CASSQDIRRPGGAFF. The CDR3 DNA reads TGCGCCAGCAGCCAAGATATTCGCCGTCCCGGCGGAGCTTTCTTT.

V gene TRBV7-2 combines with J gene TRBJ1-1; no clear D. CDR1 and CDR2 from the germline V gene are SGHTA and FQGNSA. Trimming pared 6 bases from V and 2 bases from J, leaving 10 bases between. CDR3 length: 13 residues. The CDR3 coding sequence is TGTGCCAGCAGTTTTTTAGTAAACACTGAAGCTTTCTTT. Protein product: CASSFLVNTEAFF.

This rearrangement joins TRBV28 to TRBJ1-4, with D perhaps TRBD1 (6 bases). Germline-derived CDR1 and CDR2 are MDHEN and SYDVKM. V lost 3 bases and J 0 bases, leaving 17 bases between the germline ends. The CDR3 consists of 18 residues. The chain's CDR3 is CASSLGGAPTSTNEKLFF. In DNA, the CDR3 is TGTGCCAGCAGTTTGGGGGGGGCACCGACCTCAACTAATGAAAAACTGTTTTTT.

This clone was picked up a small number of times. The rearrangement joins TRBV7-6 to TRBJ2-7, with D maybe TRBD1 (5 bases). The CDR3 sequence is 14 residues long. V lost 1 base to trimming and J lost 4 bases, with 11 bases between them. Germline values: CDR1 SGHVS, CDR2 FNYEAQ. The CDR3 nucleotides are TGTGCCAGCAGCTTAGGGGGCAGGTTTTACGAGCAGTACTTC. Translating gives CASSLGGRFYEQYF.

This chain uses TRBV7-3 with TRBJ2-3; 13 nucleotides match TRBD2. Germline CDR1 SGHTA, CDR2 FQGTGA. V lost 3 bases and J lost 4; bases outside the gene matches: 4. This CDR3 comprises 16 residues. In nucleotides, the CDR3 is TGTGCCAGCAGCTTGGGACTAGCGGGAAAGGCAGATACGCAGTATTTT. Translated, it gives CASSLGLAGKADTQYF.

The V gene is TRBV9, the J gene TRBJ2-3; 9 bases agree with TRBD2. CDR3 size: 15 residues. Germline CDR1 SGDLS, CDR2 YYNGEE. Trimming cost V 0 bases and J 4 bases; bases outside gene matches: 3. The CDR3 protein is CASSVVGLASDTQYF. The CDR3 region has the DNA TGTGCCAGCAGCGTAGTGGGACTAGCATCAGATACGCAGTATTTT.

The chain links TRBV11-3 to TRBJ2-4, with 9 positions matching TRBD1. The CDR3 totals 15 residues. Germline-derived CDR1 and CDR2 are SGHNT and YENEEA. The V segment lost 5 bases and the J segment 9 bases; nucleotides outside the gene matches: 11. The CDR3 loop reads CASSPRRGQGFIQYF. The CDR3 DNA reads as TGTGCCAGCAGCCCTCGAAGGGGACAGGGATTCATTCAGTACTTC.